Given below is one T cell receptor (beta chain) in context. A single record per CDR3 protein comes from TCRdb applying MiXCR to the RT-PCR reads. The sample lists about 700,000 distinct CDR3 sequences, more than 13% occurring once. Germline assignment: CDR1 SGHTA and CDR2 FQGNSA. The CDR3 consists of 14 residues. The V end was cut by 2 bases, the J end by 1 base, with 8 bases between. The sequence derives from a female donor in good health, serving as a healthy control. Sample: memory CD4+ T cells from blood. The chain joins TRBV7-2 to TRBJ1-1; D is unresolved. The CDR3 here is CASSLPRPNTEAFF. The DNA of the CDR3 is TGTGCCAGCAGCTTACCCCGCCCGAACACTGAAGCTTTCTTT.